This TCR beta chain is from a study of T cell responses to AZD1222 COVID-19 vaccine (dated by TCRdb to about 2021). With regard to the full study: AZD1222 recipients given second doses at about 4 weeks or at about 12 weeks were pooled, since spike-specific TCR depth and breadth were not found to differ between the two schedules. A total of just over 230 trial participants underwent TCR sequencing, of whom some 200 had received two doses of AZD1222 and around 25 had received two doses of the MenACWY control vaccine. Enrollment into the trials was organized by age into subgroups of 18-55, 56-69 and 70-plus years, and those subgroups contained around 150, 28 and 57 TCR-sequenced participants, respectively.

As concerns this clone: Its antigen remains unidentified. Base qualities are not at hand, and no much larger clone is one base apart.

This specimen's time point label, per the study, means: baseline before first vaccination. The vaccinee samples were drawn from two UK trials, COV001 and COV002, one of which was a single-blind randomized controlled phase 2/3 trial testing AZD1222 (ChAdOx1 nCoV-19) in healthy adults. For TCRbeta chain sequencing, PBMC samples were collected from trial participants at day 0 and at day 28 after the second dose. The CDR3 regions of human TCRbeta chains were analyzed by immunosequencing. In the original analysis: TCRs in the repertoires were compared against a reference library of SARS-CoV-2-specific TCRs that had been generated with the MIRA antigen-specificity platform. Breadth meant the fraction of unique TCRs that were SARS-CoV-2-associated, whereas depth meant the fraction of total T cells that were SARS-CoV-2-associated. Each spike-specific TCR was assigned to its reactive spike region and to a CD4 or CD8 class using the MIRA data. Log10-transformed breadth and depth values were compared by one-way ANOVA with Sidak's multiple comparisons tests. TCRdb took this table from immuneACCESS and kept in-frame rearrangements with V and J called. Such tables lack part of the clones; where checked against another copy, unresolved V genes explain under half of the gap, and the rest is unexplained. V and J calls and clone size come straight from that table; D and trimming were deduced from the DNA. In this sample the table shows 82,000 or so clones, more than 85% of which occur a single time. Around 4.9% of the sample is taken by the ten largest.

What the work shows at the level of the full study, not this receptor alone: Conclusions about previously exposed vaccinees are limited, since just six or seven AZD1222 recipients were seropositive for SARS-CoV-2 at baseline. Spike-specific TCR breadth and depth rose significantly after two AZD1222 doses compared with day 0 and with MenACWY recipients. Reportedly, close to half of the unique spike-specific TCRs recognized epitopes lying outside the regions that are mutated in the B.1.351 and B.1.1.7 variants. The vaccine-associated CD4 TCRs covered the entire spike protein, and the dominant responses fell in regions 160-218 and 743-854. Most participants were white British and females outnumbered males, and the authors suggested that clonal diversity may have been underestimated. In the small 56-69-year group, the increase in depth fell short of significance, most likely because of low power. No day 14 peak-response samples were available, so repertoires were characterized only after the peak T cell response.

Compared with germline, V lacks 4 bases and J lacks 6 bases; bases without a gene match: 9. From the cysteine up to the phenylalanine, the CDR3 has a length of 15 residues. Only CDR3 DNA remains: 45 bases, in frame from the first base. According to the germline V gene, CDR1 reads LGHNT and CDR2 reads FRNRAP. The sample consisted of peripheral blood, taken on day 0 of AZD1222 vaccination. The sequence was collected from an adult in good health. The V gene is TRBV12-5 and the J gene is TRBJ2-3, with 8 bases aligning to TRBD2. CDR3 reads: CASGSGTGGRDTQYF. The nucleotide sequence reads as follows: TGTGCTAGTGGTTCTGGAACGGGGGGGCGGGATACGCAGTATTTT.